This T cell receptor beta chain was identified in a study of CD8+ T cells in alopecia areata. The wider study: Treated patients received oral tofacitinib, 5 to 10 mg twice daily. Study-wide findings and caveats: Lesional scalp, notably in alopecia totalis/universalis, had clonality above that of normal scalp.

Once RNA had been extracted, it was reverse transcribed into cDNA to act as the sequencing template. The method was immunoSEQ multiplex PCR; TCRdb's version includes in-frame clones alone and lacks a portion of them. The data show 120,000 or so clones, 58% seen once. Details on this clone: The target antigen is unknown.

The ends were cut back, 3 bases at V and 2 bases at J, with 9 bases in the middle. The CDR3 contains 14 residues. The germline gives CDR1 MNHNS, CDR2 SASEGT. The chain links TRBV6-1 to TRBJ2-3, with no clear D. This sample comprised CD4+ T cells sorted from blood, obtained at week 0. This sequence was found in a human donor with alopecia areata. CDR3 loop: CASSDYQNTDTQYF. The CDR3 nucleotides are TGTGCCAGCAGTGATTACCAGAACACAGATACGCAGTATTTT.